These 6 T cell receptor beta chains share one sample of origin, sequenced in a study of CD8+ T cells in alopecia areata. As part of sample collection, lesional scalp punch biopsies and peripheral blood were taken from alopecia areata patients. Following extraction, RNA underwent reverse transcription to cDNA, which served as the sequencing template. The table came from immunoSEQ multiplex PCR; TCRdb's copy has only in-frame clones and leaves some out. Of 7,500 to 8,500 clones in the sample, roughly 55% were seen once. This specimen consisted of skin, obtained at week 0. The receptor set was obtained from a human donor with alopecia areata.

The CDR3 sequence is CASSPGRPGETQYF. The CDR3 region has the DNA TGTGCCAGTAGTCCAGGACGTCCGGGAGAGACCCAGTACTTC. The chain combines TRBV19 with TRBJ2-5; D gene ambiguous. The CDR3 has 14 amino acids. Germline V gives CDR1 LNHDA, CDR2 SQIVND (reference sequence). V lost 5 bases and J 4 bases, leaving 14 bases between the germline ends.

This chain links TRBV6-1 with TRBJ2-1; TRBD2 aligns across 7 bases. CDR1 MNHNS and CDR2 SASEGT come from the germline V gene. V lost 3 bases, J lost 2 bases, and 7 bases stayed unmatched. This CDR3 spans 16 amino acids. CDR3 protein: CASSEVGRAAYNEQFF. DNA of the CDR3: TGTGCCAGCAGTGAGGTAGGGAGGGCCGCCTACAATGAGCAGTTCTTC.

This clone was detected only a few times. The rearrangement links TRBV29-1 to TRBJ1-1, with D maybe TRBD1 (5 bases). This CDR3 is 13 amino acids long. V was shortened by 8 bases and J by 1 base, with 14 bases between the two germline ends. Germline lookup yields CDR1 SQVTM and CDR2 ANQGSEA. The CDR3 reads CSSTGEGNTEAFF. DNA for the CDR3: TGCAGCTCGACGGGGGAGGGGAACACTGAAGCTTTCTTT.

The chain has TRBV11-2 and TRBJ2-1, with D possibly TRBD2 on 5 matching bases. V lost 4 bases and J lost 0, with 13 bases in between. This CDR3 contains 16 residues. Germline-derived CDR1 and CDR2 are SGHAT and FQNNGV. This chain's CDR3 is CASSSYGADSYNEQFF. The CDR3 nucleotides read TGTGCCAGCAGCTCCTACGGAGCGGACTCCTACAATGAGCAGTTCTTC. Drawing the rest from reference TRBV11-2 and TRBJ2-1, the complete variable domain is EAGVAQSPRYKIIEKRQSVAFWCNPISGHATLYWYQQILGQGPKLLIQFQNNGVVDDSQLPKDRFSAERLKGVDSTLKIQPAKLEDSAVYLCASSSYGADSYNEQFFGPGTRLTVL.

V gene TRBV7-9 combines with J gene TRBJ2-1, with TRBD1 matching over 8 bases. The junction had 3 bases not matched to a gene; V was cut back by 1 base and J by 4 bases. This CDR3 spans 15 amino acids. CDR1 and CDR2 from the germline V gene are SEHNR and FQNEAQ (reference sequence). The CDR3 sequence is CASSLGTGLYNEQFF. The CDR3, as DNA: TGTGCCAGCAGCTTAGGGACAGGGTTGTACAATGAGCAGTTCTTC.

The V and J genes are TRBV19 and TRBJ1-1, with D hard to call. Germline CDR1 and CDR2: LNHDA and SQIVND (reference sequence). The CDR3 runs 15 residues. Trimming took 3 bases from V and 1 from J, leaving 12 bases between them. Here the CDR3 reads CASSISGNWNTEAFF. Written as DNA, the CDR3 is TGTGCCAGTAGTATTTCGGGCAACTGGAACACTGAAGCTTTCTTT.